The clone carrying this T cell receptor beta chain appeared a few times. The sample originates from a study of identical twins. Only healthy Caucasians were included as donors. CDR3 length: 15 residues. The germline V gene has CDR1 MGHRA and CDR2 YSYEKL. V lost 4 bases, J lost 9 bases, and 9 bases stayed unmatched. In TCRdb, the 5' RACE reads were re-called with MiXCR into one record per CDR3 protein. The profile shows around 490,000 distinct CDR3 sequences, about 15% of them singletons. These sequences were also reported in another study, on yellow fever vaccine responses in identical twins.

The genes are TRBV4-1 and TRBJ2-1; 10 bases are shared with TRBD2. Sequenced input: CD4+ T cells sorted from blood. This TCR came from a woman aged 18-29 years in good health. The CDR3 here is CASSRQTSGFGEQFF. DNA of the CDR3: TGCGCCAGCAGCCGACAGACTAGCGGGTTTGGTGAGCAGTTCTTC.